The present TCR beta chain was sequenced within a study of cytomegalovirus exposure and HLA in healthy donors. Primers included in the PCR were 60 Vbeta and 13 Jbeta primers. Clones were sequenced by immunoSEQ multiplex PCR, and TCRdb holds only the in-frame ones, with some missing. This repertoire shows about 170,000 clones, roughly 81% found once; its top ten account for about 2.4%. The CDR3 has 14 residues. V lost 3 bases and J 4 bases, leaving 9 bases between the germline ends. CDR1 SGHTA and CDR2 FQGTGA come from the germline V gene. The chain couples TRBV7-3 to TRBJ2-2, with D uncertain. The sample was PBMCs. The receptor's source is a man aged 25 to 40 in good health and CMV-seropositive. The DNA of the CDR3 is TGTGCCAGCAGCTTTGGGCTAACCACCGGGGAGCTGTTTTTT. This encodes CASSFGLTTGELFF.